What follows are 5 T cell receptor beta chains derived from one specimen sequenced in a study of CD8 T cells in ankylosing spondylitis. TCRdb redid the calling of the 5' RACE reads with MiXCR, one entry per CDR3 protein. The profile shows roughly 180,000 distinct CDR3 sequences, roughly 10% of them singletons. Sequencing input: blood, either unsorted or a sorted T cell fraction (not recorded which). These receptors came from a female donor with ankylosing spondylitis or in good health (not recorded which).

This clonotype was seen a few times. The rearrangement joins TRBV9 to TRBJ2-1, with 8 bases identical to TRBD2. V was clipped by 3 bases and J by 2 bases; unmatched bases: 4. The germline V gene has CDR1 SGDLS and CDR2 YYNGEE. The CDR3 totals 15 residues. CDR3 loop: CASSARGGTYNEQFF. Here the CDR3 DNA reads TGTGCCAGCAGCGCCCGCGGGGGGACCTACAATGAGCAGTTCTTC.

This clonotype was recorded a few times. The V and J genes are TRBV20-1 and TRBJ2-1; TRBD2 matches at 13 bases. Germline CDR1 and CDR2: DFQATT and SNEGSKA (reference sequence). The CDR3 covers 16 residues. With V trimmed by 3 bases and J by 10 bases, 12 bases remained unmatched. The CDR3 DNA is TGCAGTGCTAGGTGGACCGGGACTAGCGGGATCGGGGAGCAGTTCTTC. Protein: CSARWTGTSGIGEQFF.

This clonotype was counted only a few times. The J gene is TRBJ2-5, the V gene TRBV7-8; D remains ambiguous. The CDR3 covers 15 residues. The germline V gene has CDR1 SGHVS and CDR2 FQNEAQ. V was cut by 5 bases and J by 2 bases, with 15 bases left in between. In nucleotides, the CDR3 is TGTGCCAGCAGCACGCCAAGAAAACCTCAAGAGACCCAGTACTTC. Protein sequence: CASSTPRKPQETQYF.

This clonotype was seen only a few times. V gene TRBV7-6 combines with J gene TRBJ1-2; D call uncertain. The CDR3 consists of 15 residues. V was pared by 5 bases and J by 5 bases, with 18 bases between. Per the germline V gene, CDR1 is SGHVS and CDR2 is FNYEAQ. The CDR3 protein is CASSPTPGDEYGYTF. CDR3 DNA: TGTGCCAGCAGCCCTACCCCAGGAGACGAGTATGGCTACACCTTC. Full variable domain (missing parts from reference TRBV7-6 and TRBJ1-2): GAGVSQSPRYKVTKRGQDVALRCDPISGHVSLYWYRQALGQGPEFLTYFNYEAQQDKSGLPNDRFSAERPEGSISTLTIQRTEQRDSAMYRCASSPTPGDEYGYTFGSGTRLTVV.

The rearrangement links TRBV20-1 to TRBJ1-1; 9 bases align to TRBD1. Germline CDR1 and CDR2: DFQATT and SNEGSKA (reference sequence). The CDR3 spans 16 residues. V gave up 5 bases and J gave up 3 bases; unmatched junction bases: 13. The CDR3 sequence is CSALDGTGREDTEAFF. In DNA form, the CDR3 reads TGCAGTGCTTTAGACGGGACAGGGAGGGAAGACACTGAAGCTTTCTTT.